The T cell receptor (beta chain) under discussion was sequenced for a study of molecular identifiers for immune sequencing clone quantification (dated by TCRdb to 2016 to 2018). Looking at the study overall: For a replicate experiment, RNA from roughly 20,000 or 100,000 naive CD8 T cells was divided into five aliquots, and four of the five aliquots were sequenced. CD8 T cells were used in a methods study to benchmark molecular-identifier clustering-based TCR repertoire sequencing (MIDCIRS) and TCR RNA copy counting.

This clonotype was seen at least ten times. No cognate antigen has been identified for it. No much larger clone exists at a distance of one base, and base qualities are not known. To prepare the library, PCR was applied. Instrument on record: Illumina HiSeq 4000. Bulk TCR libraries were generated as previously described, with the TCR primers listed in Table S5 used. The Qiagen AllPrep DNA/RNA kit was used to purify total RNA. Before analysis, reads from multiple sequencing runs of the same library were pooled. The original methods were these. Only reads with exact TCR constant sequence were kept, trimmed to 150 nt, and grouped by their 12-nt molecular barcodes. Reads within each barcode group were sub-clustered using a 15% Levenshtein threshold, and quality-weighted consensus sequences were constructed for each RNA molecule. Non-functional sequences were excluded, and lower-count sequences lying one edit away from another sequence were also excluded. Barcode sub-clusters with fewer than 20% of the maximum read count were removed, based on fitting two negative binomial distributions. TCRdb passed the public sequencing reads through fastp at Q25 and MiXCR, retaining productive beta sequences. CDR3 protein duplicates are merged, each entry listing the most common genes and DNA. These V and J calls rely on TCRdb rather than the paper's analysis. Counted in this sample were about 320,000 distinct CDR3 sequences; about 20% of them appeared once. The ten biggest clones cover 0.75% to 0.85% of the sample.

Overall study results and their limits: Spiked-in Jurkat TCR RNA equivalent to a single cell was reported to be detectable even among approximately 1 million naive CD8 T cells. The sizes of highly expanded clones could end up underestimated when identical TCR molecules share a barcode. The naive libraries included spiked-in Jurkat TCR RNA (around 9 copies' worth), and this Jurkat TCR RNA is not part of the donor repertoire. Modeling gave around 2.7 recovered TCR RNA copies per cell versus about ten by digital PCR, implying 25% to 30% capture efficiency. Without barcode sub-clustering, chimeric consensus sequences inflated TCR diversity; chimeras reached as high as 47%. In CMV-specific effector cells, over 99% of molecules were held by clones above 20 RNA copies, whereas under 1% of molecules were held by such clones in naive cells.

Libraries of naive CD8 T cells were built from anywhere between about 18,000 and 1,000,000 sorted cells, with 10%, 30% or 50% of the purified RNA used. Naive CD8 T cells were FACS-sorted as CD8+CD4-CCR7+CD45RA+ on a BD FACSAria II into RLT Plus buffer. Detection sensitivity was tested by spiking Jurkat RNA equal to roughly nine TCR copies' worth into samples containing 20,000-1,000,000 naive CD8 T cells. Enrichment of CD8 T cells was done with RosetteSep CD8+ T Cell Enrichment Cocktail plus Ficoll-Paque, and ACK red cell lysis came afterward. V and J are truncated by 6 bases and 6 bases respectively, leaving an intervening sequence of 11 bases. Taken from cysteine to phenylalanine, the CDR3 has 13 residues. Left in the record is the CDR3 DNA by itself, 39 bases read in frame from the first base. The germline V gene (reference sequence) specifies MNHEY as CDR1 and SMNVEV as CDR2.

The V and J genes are TRBV27 and TRBJ2-2, with no D gene named confidently. This TCR derives from a human donor in good health. Some libraries in this study had Jurkat cell RNA spiked in. The sequencing input was naive CD8+ T cells from blood, with Jurkat cell RNA spiked in. According to the study, the label for this sample's cell subset or site signals: FACS-sorted CD8+CD4-CCR7+CD45RA+ naive T cells. The encoded CDR3 is CASRLDRAGELFF. The nucleotide sequence is TGTGCCAGCAGGTTAGATCGAGCCGGGGAGCTGTTTTTT.